This TCR beta chain was sequenced for a study of shared clonotypes between healthy human individuals. Study context: Used for every donor were three CD4 naive, three CD4 memory, two CD8 naive and one CD8 memory plate. Study results and limitations: The naive CD4 repertoires of a handful of donors were compared, and around 4.7% of clonotypes were shared. Generally, estimated richness proved larger in naive subsets than it did in memory subsets.

Clones were read by immunoSEQ multiplex PCR, and TCRdb kept only the in-frame ones, dropping some. Of more than 2,000,000 clones listed, just over 90% were seen once; the top ten hold 0.3% to 0.4%. Donors had no recently reported acute infections or vaccinations and were HIV-negative. About this clone: Antigen: not known.

This CDR3 is built from 17 residues. V trimming: 1 base; J trimming: 3 bases; junction bases outside the gene matches: 7. Germline values: CDR1 SGHAT, CDR2 FQNNGV. Sequencing was carried out using naive CD4+ T cells from PBMCs. Specified subset: CD45RA+ positively selected. The chain recombines TRBV11-2 with TRBJ1-3, with 9 bases aligning to TRBD1. This receptor was taken from a young man in good health. Some clones in this sample may be carry-over from other donors' samples. The CDR3 loop is CASSLVNHRGLGNTIYF. CDR3 nucleotides: TGTGCCAGCAGCTTAGTTAACCACAGGGGGCTTGGAAACACCATATATTTT.